This T cell receptor beta chain came from a study of T-cell reconstitution after alpha-beta-depleted transplantation in children. Molecular barcoding with unique molecular identifiers was used for the TCRbeta library. TCRdb independently ran MiXCR on the PCR reads; one entry per CDR3 protein. The table has about 290,000 distinct CDR3 sequences, over 9% seen once. This clonotype was seen many times. Its specificity is unknown. With V trimmed by 5 bases and J by 5 bases, 9 bases remained unmatched. Germline assignment: CDR1 MGHDK and CDR2 SYGVNS. The CDR3 extends over 15 amino acids. Findings of the study overall: In some patients, recipient T cells and intrathymic progenitors surviving conditioning explained high day-60 diversity. Two months or so post-transplant, alpha-beta T cells reportedly derived from several hundred expanded graft clones. Hyperexpanded clones declined; after one year, newly produced T cells mostly supplied diversity.

The rearrangement joins TRBV25-1 to TRBJ1-2; 9 bases are shared with TRBD1. The clonotype was recovered from a boy under two years old with acute myeloid leukemia, due to receive a stem cell transplant. Material: PBMCs, obtained before TCRalphabeta/CD19-depleted stem cell transplant. For the CDR3, the DNA is TGTGCCAGCAGTTACGGGGGGACAGGGAAGTATGGCTACACCTTC. Protein sequence: CASSYGGTGKYGYTF.